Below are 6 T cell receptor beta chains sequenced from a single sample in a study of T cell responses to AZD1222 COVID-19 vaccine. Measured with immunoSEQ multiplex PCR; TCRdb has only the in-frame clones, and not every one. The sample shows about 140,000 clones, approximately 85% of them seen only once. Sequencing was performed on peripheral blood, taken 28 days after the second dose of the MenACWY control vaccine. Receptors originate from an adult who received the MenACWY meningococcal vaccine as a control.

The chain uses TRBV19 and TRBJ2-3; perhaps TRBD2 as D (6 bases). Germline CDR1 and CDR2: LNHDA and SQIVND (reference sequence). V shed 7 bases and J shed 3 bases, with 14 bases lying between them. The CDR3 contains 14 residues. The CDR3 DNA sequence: TGTGCCAGTATCGCGGCAGGGAGGACAGATACGCAGTATTTT. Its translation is CASIAAGRTDTQYF.

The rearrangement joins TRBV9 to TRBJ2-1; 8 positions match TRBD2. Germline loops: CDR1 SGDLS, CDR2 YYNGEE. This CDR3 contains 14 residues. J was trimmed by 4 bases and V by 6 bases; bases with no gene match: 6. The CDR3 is CASKGSGTYNEQFF. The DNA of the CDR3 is TGTGCCAGCAAAGGTAGCGGGACTTACAATGAGCAGTTCTTC.

The CDR3 protein is CASTQVRDRVTDTQYF. The CDR3, as DNA: TGCGCCAGCACTCAGGTCCGGGACAGGGTGACAGATACGCAGTATTTT. The chain uses TRBV4-3 and TRBJ2-3, with 9 bases identical to TRBD1. Looked up from germline, CDR1 is LGHNA and CDR2 is YSLEER. The CDR3 has 16 amino acids. V was clipped by 7 bases and J by 3 bases; unmatched bases: 11.

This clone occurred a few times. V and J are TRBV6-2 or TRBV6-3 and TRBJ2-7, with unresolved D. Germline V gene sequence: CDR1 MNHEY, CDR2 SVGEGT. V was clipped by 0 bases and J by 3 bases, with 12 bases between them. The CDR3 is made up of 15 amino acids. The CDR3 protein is CASSYSKIVGYEQYV. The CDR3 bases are TGTGCCAGCAGTTACTCGAAAATAGTAGGCTACGAGCAGTACGTC.

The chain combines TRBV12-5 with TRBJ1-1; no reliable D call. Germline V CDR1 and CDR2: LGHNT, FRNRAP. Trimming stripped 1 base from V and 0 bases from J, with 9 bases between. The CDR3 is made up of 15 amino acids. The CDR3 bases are TGTGCTAGTGGTTTGGCCCTCGGAGTGAACACTGAAGCTTTCTTT. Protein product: CASGLALGVNTEAFF.

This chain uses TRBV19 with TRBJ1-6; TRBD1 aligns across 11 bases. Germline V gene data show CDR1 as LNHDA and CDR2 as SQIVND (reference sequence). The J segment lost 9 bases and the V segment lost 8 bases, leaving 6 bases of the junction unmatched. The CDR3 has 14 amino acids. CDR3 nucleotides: TGTGCCAGTGGACAGGGGGCCTGGCTTTCACCCCTCCACTTT. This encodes CASGQGAWLSPLHF.